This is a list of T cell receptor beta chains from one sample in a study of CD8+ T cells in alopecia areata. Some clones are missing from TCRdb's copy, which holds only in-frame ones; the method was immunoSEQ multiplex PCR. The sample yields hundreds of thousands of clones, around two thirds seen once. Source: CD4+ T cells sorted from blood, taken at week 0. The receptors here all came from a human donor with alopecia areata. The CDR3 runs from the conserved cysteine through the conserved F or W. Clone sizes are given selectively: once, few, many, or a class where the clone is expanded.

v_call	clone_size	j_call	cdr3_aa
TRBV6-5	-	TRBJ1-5	CASTPDRGGNQPQHF
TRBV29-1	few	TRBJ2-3	CSVEDQGDTQYF
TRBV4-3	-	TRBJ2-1	CASSQDVANPYNEQFF
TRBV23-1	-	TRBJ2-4	CASSPTLEAPNIQYF
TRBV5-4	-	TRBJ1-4	CASSLPGTNEKLFF
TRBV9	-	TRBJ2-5	CASSTGTKETQYF
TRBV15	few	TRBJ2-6	CATRDSGANVLTF
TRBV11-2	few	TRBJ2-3	CASSLVRSGGPGSTQYF
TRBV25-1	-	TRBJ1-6	CASSPRDRGSYNSPLHF
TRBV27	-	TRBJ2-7	CASMGVGQQYF
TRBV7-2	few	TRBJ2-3	CASSRGDTQYF
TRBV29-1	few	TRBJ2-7	CSVVWRAAATYEQYF
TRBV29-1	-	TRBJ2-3	CSVDGGRDTQYF
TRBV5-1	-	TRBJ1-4	CASSGYRGPNEKLFF
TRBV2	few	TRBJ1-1	CASSEVLGQNTEAFF
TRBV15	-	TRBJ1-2	CATSGGEDYGYTF
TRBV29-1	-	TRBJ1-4	CSVGDSSEKLFF
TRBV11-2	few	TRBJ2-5	CASSLAVTGTSGPVGTQYF
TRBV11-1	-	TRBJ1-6	CASSPTRDSPLHF
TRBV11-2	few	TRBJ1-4	CASSPVTGGYEKLFF
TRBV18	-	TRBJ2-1	CASSPSTYNEQFF
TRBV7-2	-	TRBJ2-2	CAQVDSGADGELFF
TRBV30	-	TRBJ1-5	CAWSPGQPPQPQHF
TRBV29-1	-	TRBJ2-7	CSAGGQGTYEQYF